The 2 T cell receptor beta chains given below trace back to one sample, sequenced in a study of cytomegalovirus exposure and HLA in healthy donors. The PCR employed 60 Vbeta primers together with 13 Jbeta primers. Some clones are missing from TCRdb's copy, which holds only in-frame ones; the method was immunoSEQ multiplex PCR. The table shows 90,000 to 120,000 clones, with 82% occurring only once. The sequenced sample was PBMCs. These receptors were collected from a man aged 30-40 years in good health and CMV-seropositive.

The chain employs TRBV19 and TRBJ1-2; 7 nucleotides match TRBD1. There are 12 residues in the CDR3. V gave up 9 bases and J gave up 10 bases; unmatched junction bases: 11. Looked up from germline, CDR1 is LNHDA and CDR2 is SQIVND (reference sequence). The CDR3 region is CASRGTEYTYTF. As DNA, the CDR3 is TGTGCCAGCCGGGGGACAGAGTATACCTACACCTTC. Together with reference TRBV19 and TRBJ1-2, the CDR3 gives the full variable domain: DGGITQSPKYLFRKEGQNVTLSCEQNLNHDAMYWYRQDPGQGLRLIYYSQIVNDFQKGDIAEGYSVSREKKESFPLTVTSAQKNPTAFYLCASRGTEYTYTFGSGTRLTVV.

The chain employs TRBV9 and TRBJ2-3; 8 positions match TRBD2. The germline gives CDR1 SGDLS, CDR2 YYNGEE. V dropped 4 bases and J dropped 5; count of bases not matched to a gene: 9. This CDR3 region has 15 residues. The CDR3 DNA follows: TGTGCCAGCAGCCCCCGGGCGGGGGGTTTAGATACGCAGTATTTT. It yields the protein CASSPRAGGLDTQYF.